The entry that follows covers one T cell receptor beta chain sequence. As yet, its antigen is unknown. The CDR3 runs to 18 residues. V lost 9 bases to trimming and J lost 10 bases, with 31 bases between them. The sample originates from a study of tumor and adjacent non-tumor tissue in lung cancer. Study-wide background: About 4.2 million productive TCRbeta reads were obtained per sample on average.

The library came from three nested PCR rounds adapted from ARM-PCR protocols. TCRdb re-analysed the multiplex PCR reads in MiXCR, keeping a single row per CDR3 protein. Of roughly 120,000 distinct CDR3 sequences listed, over 75% are singletons. General observations from the study: Tumor TCR diversity, when higher, was linked to shorter survival.

This sample's RNA came from whole unsorted tissue. The source is a man in his 70s with non-small cell lung cancer. The chain employs TRBV12-3 or TRBV12-4 and TRBJ1-6, with unresolved D. Sequenced sample: lung tumor tissue. CDR3 amino acids: CARGKIRRRSDPDSPLHF. The CDR3 DNA reads as TGTGCCAGGGGGAAGATTCGGAGACGGAGTGATCCGGACTCACCCCTCCACTTT.